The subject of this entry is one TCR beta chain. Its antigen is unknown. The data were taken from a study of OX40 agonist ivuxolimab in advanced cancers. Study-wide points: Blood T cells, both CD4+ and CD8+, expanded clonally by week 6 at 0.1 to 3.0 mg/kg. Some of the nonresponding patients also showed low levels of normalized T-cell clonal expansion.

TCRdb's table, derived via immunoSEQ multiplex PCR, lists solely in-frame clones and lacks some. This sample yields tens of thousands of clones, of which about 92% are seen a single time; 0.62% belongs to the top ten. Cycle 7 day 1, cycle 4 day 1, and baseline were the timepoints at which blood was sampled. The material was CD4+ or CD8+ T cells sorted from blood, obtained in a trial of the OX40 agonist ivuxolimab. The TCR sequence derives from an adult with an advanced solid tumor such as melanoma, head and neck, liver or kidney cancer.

This chain's CDR3 is CSQRGGSYTQYF. The CDR3 nucleotides are TGCAGTCAGCGGGGGGGCTCATATACGCAGTATTTT. The V and J genes are TRBV29-1 and TRBJ2-3, with TRBD2 identical over 10 bases. CDR3 length: 12 residues. The germline V gene encodes CDR1 SQVTM and CDR2 ANQGSEA.